This T cell receptor (beta chain) was retrieved from a study of blood T cells in healthy people across ages. V shed 0 bases and J shed 8 bases, with 8 bases lying between them. The length of the CDR3 is 12 residues. CDR1 and CDR2 from the germline V gene are DFQATT and SNEGSKA (reference sequence). A single count supports this clonotype. The use of a sample-barcoded 5' primer and a J-beta primer mix characterized a second PCR of 7 to 11 cycles. TCRdb re-analysed the 5' RACE reads in MiXCR, keeping a single row per CDR3 protein. The sample lists about 1.4 million distinct CDR3 sequences, around 55% occurring once.

This receptor was obtained from a man younger than 30 in good health. The chain has TRBV20-1 and TRBJ2-1, with no clear D. Source material: blood. CDR3 nucleotide sequence: TGCAGTGCTAGAGAAGTAGAGTATGAGCAGTTCTTC. Its translation: CSAREVEYEQFF.